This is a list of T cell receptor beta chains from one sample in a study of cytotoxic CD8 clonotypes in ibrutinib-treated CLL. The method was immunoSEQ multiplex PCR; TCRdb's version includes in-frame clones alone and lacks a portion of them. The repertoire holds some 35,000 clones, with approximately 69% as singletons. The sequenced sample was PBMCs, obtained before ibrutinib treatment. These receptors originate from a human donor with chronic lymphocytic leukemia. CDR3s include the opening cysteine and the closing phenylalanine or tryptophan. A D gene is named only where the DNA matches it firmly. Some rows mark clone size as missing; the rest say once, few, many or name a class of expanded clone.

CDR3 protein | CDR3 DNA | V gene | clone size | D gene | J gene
CASSPPTRPDTQYF | TGTGCCAGCTCACCCCCGACCAGGCCAGATACGCAGTATTTT | TRBV18 | NA | NA | TRBJ2-3
CASSQGWGDQPQHF | TGCGCCAGCAGCCAAGGGTGGGGAGATCAGCCCCAGCATTTT | TRBV4-1 | few | NA | TRBJ1-5
CASSQDRDGSYEQYF | TGCGCCAGCAGCCAAGATCGGGACGGCTCCTACGAGCAGTACTTC | TRBV4-3 | NA | NA | TRBJ2-7
CASSLGLANEKLFF | TGTGCCAGCAGCTTAGGATTGGCTAATGAAAAACTGTTTTTT | TRBV7-2 | NA | NA | TRBJ1-4
CASSIEHRTVYEQYF | TGTGCCAGTAGTATAGAACACAGGACAGTCTACGAGCAGTACTTC | TRBV19 | NA | NA | TRBJ2-7
CASSSSTSGRLYEQYF | TGCGCCAGCAGCTCCTCGACTAGCGGGAGGTTATACGAGCAGTACTTC | TRBV5-1 | NA | TRBD2 | TRBJ2-7
CSVDARAKVEEQFF | TGCAGCGTTGACGCAAGGGCAAAGGTAGAAGAGCAGTTCTTC | TRBV29-1 | once | NA | TRBJ2-1
CASSQGAGRNQPQHF | TGTGCCAGCTCACAGGGGGCAGGTCGCAATCAGCCCCAGCATTTT | TRBV18 | NA | TRBD1 | TRBJ1-5
CASSPGAGREGRSYEQYF | TGTGCCAGCTCACCAGGGGCAGGACGAGAGGGCCGCTCCTACGAGCAGTACTTC | TRBV18 | NA | NA | TRBJ2-7
CASSSLASPNSEQFF | TGTGCCAGCAGTTCCTTGGCTAGCCCCAATTCCGAGCAGTTCTTC | TRBV6-4 | NA | NA | TRBJ2-1
CASNRGPHEQYF | TGTGCCAGCAACAGGGGGCCCCACGAGCAGTACTTC | TRBV2 | NA | TRBD1 | TRBJ2-7
CASSQERTVNYGYTF | TGTGCCAGCAGCCAGGAACGGACAGTTAACTATGGCTACACCTTC | TRBV4-2 | NA | NA | TRBJ1-2
CASSQTLAGGPSSYNEQFF | TGCGCCAGCAGCCAAACACTAGCGGGAGGCCCGAGCTCCTACAATGAGCAGTTCTTC | TRBV4-3 | once | TRBD2 | TRBJ2-1
CASSQSSLRQGIYEQYF | TGCGCCAGCAGTCAATCTTCCCTTAGGCAGGGGATCTACGAGCAGTACTTC | TRBV23-1 | NA | NA | TRBJ2-7
CASSLKTSGLYGYTF | TGTGCCAGCAGTTTAAAAACGAGTGGTCTCTATGGCTACACCTTC | TRBV27 | few | NA | TRBJ1-2
CASSLEQGGNSPLHF | TGTGCCAGCAGCTTAGAACAGGGTGGTAATTCACCCCTCCACTTT | TRBV7-9 | NA | NA | TRBJ1-6
CASSLTPTGSNQPQHF | TGTGCCAGCAGCCTAACGCCGACAGGGTCCAATCAGCCCCAGCATTTT | TRBV7-6 | NA | TRBD1 | TRBJ1-5
CASSLDLPGGLASDTQYF | TGTGCCAGCAGCTTAGATCTTCCAGGCGGGCTCGCCTCAGATACGCAGTATTTT | TRBV7-6 | NA | NA | TRBJ2-3
CASTREATQNTEAFF | TGTGCCAGCACCCGGGAGGCTACCCAAAACACTGAAGCTTTCTTT | TRBV6-6 | NA | NA | TRBJ1-1
CASSLAGGMNTEAFF | TGTGCCAGCAGCTTGGCAGGCGGGATGAACACTGAAGCTTTCTTT | TRBV5-4 | NA | NA | TRBJ1-1
CASTELAGRYNEQFF | TGTGCCAGCACCGAACTAGCGGGCCGATACAATGAGCAGTTCTTC | TRBV6-6 | NA | TRBD2 | TRBJ2-1
CASELQETQYF | TGTGCCAGCGAGCTTCAAGAGACCCAGTACTTC | TRBV2 | NA | NA | TRBJ2-5
CASSLGHNTGELFF | TGTGCCAGCAGTTTGGGACACAACACCGGGGAGCTGTTTTTT | TRBV2 | NA | NA | TRBJ2-2
CASMGRGANNYGYTF | TGTGCCTCCATGGGTCGGGGGGCTAATAACTATGGCTACACCTTC | TRBV30 | NA | NA | TRBJ1-2
CASSEDTSEAFF | TGTGCCAGCAGTGAAGACACTAGTGAAGCTTTCTTT | TRBV6-1 | NA | NA | TRBJ1-1
CASSLWGTGGSRDTQYF | TGCGCCAGCAGCTTGTGGGGGACAGGGGGCAGTAGAGATACGCAGTATTTT | TRBV5-1 | NA | TRBD1 | TRBJ2-3
CASSWAIRGNEQFF | TGTGCCAGCAGTTGGGCCATCCGGGGTAATGAGCAGTTCTTC | TRBV27 | NA | NA | TRBJ2-1
CASSQTASFNQPQHF | TGTGCCAGCAGCCAGACGGCTTCCTTCAATCAGCCCCAGCATTTT | TRBV28 | NA | NA | TRBJ1-5
CASSEALLGTSSTDTQYF | TGTGCCAGCAGTGAAGCGCTTCTTGGCACTTCTAGCACAGATACGCAGTATTTT | TRBV2 | NA | NA | TRBJ2-3
CASMPAGGRSYNEQFF | TGTGCCAGCATGCCCGCGGGAGGACGCTCCTACAATGAGCAGTTCTTC | TRBV27 | NA | TRBD2 | TRBJ2-1
CASSFLKNTEAFF | TGTGCCAGTAGTTTTTTAAAGAACACTGAAGCTTTCTTT | TRBV19 | few | NA | TRBJ1-1
CASSLDRGMGYEQYF | TGTGCCAGCAGCTTAGATAGGGGCATGGGGTACGAGCAGTACTTC | TRBV11-2 | NA | NA | TRBJ2-7
CASSLGAYSGELFF | TGTGCCAGCAGCTTGGGGGCGTATTCCGGGGAGCTGTTTTTT | TRBV5-6 | NA | NA | TRBJ2-2
CASSYSSQFNQPQHF | TGTGCCAGCAGTTACTCTTCGCAGTTTAATCAGCCCCAGCATTTT | TRBV6-5 | NA | NA | TRBJ1-5
CASGTDSYEQYF | TGTGCCAGTGGGACAGATTCCTACGAGCAGTACTTC | TRBV6-1 | few | TRBD1 | TRBJ2-7
CASSPTAGSYGYTF | TGCGCCAGCAGTCCCACGGCCGGTTCCTATGGCTACACCTTC | TRBV5-1 | NA | NA | TRBJ1-2
CASSSIPVSSYGYTF | TGTGCCAGTAGTAGCATCCCGGTCAGTTCCTATGGCTACACCTTC | TRBV19 | few | NA | TRBJ1-2
CASRVRFGQGNTIYF | TGTGCCAGCAGGGTGCGGTTCGGGCAGGGAAACACCATATATTTT | TRBV6-5 | once | NA | TRBJ1-3